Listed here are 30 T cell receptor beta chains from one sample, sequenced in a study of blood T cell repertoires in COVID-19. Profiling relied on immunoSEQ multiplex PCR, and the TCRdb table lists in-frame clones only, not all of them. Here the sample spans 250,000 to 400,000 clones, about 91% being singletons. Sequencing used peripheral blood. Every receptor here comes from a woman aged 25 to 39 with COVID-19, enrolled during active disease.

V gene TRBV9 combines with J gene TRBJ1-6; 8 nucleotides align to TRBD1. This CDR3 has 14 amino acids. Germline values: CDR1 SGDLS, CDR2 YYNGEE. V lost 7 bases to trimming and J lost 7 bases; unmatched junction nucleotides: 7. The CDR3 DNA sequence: TGTGCCAGCCGGACAGGGATAGAAAATTCACCCCTCCACTTT. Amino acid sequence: CASRTGIENSPLHF.

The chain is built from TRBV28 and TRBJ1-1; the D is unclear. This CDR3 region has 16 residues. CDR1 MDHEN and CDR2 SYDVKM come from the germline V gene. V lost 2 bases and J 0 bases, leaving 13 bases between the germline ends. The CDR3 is CASSLSPEAVNTEAFF. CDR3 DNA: TGTGCCAGCAGTTTAAGCCCGGAGGCGGTGAACACTGAAGCTTTCTTT.

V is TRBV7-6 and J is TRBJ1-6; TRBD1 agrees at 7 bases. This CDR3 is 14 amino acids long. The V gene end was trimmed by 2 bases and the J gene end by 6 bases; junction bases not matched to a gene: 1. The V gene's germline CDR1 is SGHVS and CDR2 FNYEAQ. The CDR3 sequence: CASSLSGGNSPLHF. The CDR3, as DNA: TGTGCCAGCAGCTTATCAGGGGGTAATTCACCCCTCCACTTT. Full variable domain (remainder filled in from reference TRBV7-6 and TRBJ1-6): GAGVSQSPRYKVTKRGQDVALRCDPISGHVSLYWYRQALGQGPEFLTYFNYEAQQDKSGLPNDRFSAERPEGSISTLTIQRTEQRDSAMYRCASSLSGGNSPLHFGNGTRLTVT.

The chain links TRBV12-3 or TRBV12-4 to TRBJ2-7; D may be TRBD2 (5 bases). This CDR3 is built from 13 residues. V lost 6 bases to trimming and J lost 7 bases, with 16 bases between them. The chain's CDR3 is CASSPWTLSEQYF. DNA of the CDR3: TGTGCCAGCAGCCCTTGGACTCTGTCGGAGCAGTACTTC.

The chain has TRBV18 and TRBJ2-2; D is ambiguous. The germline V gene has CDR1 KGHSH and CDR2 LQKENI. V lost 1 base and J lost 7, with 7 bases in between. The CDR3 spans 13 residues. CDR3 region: CASSPLSSGELFF. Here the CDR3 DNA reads TGTGCCAGCTCACCACTGTCGAGCGGGGAGCTGTTTTTT.

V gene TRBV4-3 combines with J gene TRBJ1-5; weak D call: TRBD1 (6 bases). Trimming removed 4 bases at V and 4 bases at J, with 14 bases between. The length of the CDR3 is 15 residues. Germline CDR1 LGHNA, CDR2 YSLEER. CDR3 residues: CASSRGTRGNQPQHF. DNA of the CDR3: TGCGCCAGCAGCCGGGGGACCAGGGGAAATCAGCCCCAGCATTTT.

In nucleotides, the CDR3 is TGCAGCGTTGAGGTGGCGGCACAGTTCTTC. This sequence encodes CSVEVAAQFF. The chain joins TRBV29-1 to TRBJ2-1; no definite D call. V lost 3 bases, J lost 13 bases, and 10 bases lay in between. This CDR3 comprises 10 residues. Germline V gives CDR1 SQVTM, CDR2 ANQGSEA.

CDR3 in DNA: TGCAGCGCCTCCCTAGAGGGAGGGAACACTGAAGCTTTCTTT. This encodes CSASLEGGNTEAFF. The J gene is TRBJ1-1, the V gene TRBV29-1; D is uncertain. Deletions cut 7 bases from V and 1 base from J, with 16 bases between. Germline CDR1 reads SQVTM; CDR2 reads ANQGSEA. The CDR3 runs 14 residues.

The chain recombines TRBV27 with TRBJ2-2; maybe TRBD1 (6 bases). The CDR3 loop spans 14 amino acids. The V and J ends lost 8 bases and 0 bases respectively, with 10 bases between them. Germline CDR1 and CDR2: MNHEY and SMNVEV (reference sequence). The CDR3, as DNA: TGTGCCAGCTTCGGACAGCCGAACACCGGGGAGCTGTTTTTT. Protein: CASFGQPNTGELFF.

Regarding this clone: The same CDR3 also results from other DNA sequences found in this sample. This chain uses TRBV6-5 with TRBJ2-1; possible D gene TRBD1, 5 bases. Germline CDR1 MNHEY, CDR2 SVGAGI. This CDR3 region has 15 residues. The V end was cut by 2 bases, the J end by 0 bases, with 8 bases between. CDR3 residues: CASSYRDSSYNEQFF. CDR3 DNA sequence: TGTGCCAGCAGTTACCGAGACAGCTCCTACAATGAGCAGTTCTTC.

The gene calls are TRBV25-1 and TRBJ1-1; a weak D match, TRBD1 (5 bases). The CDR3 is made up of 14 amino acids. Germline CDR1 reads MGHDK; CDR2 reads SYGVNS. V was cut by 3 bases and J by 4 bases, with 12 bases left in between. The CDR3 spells CASSDYDSSTEAFF. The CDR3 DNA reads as TGTGCCAGCAGTGACTATGACAGTTCCACTGAAGCTTTCTTT. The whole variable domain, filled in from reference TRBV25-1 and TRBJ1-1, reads EADIYQTPRYLVIGTGKKITLECSQTMGHDKMYWYQQDPGMELHLIHYSYGVNSTEKGDLSSESTVSRIRTEHFPLTLESARPSHTSQYLCASSDYDSSTEAFFGQGTRLTVV.

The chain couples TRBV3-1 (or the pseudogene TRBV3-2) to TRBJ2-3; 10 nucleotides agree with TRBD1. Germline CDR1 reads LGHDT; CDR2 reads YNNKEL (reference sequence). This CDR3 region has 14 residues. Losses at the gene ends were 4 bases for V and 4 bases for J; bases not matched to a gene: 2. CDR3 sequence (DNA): TGTGCCAGCAGCCCTGGACAGGGGGCAGATACGCAGTATTTT. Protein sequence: CASSPGQGADTQYF.

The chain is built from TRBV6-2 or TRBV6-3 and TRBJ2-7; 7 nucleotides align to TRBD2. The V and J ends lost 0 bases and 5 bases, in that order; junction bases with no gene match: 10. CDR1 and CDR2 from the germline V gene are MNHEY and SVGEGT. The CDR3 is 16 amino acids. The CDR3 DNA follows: TGTGCCAGCAGTTACTCTCCTTGGCGGGGGACGAACGAGCAGTACGTC. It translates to CASSYSPWRGTNEQYV.

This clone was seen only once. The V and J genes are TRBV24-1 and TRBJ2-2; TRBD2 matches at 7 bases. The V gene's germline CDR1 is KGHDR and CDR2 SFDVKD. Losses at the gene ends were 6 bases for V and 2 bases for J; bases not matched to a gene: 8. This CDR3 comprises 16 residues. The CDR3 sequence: CATSKVGGTNTGELFF. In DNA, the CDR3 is TGTGCCACCAGTAAAGTCGGGGGGACTAACACCGGGGAGCTGTTTTTT.

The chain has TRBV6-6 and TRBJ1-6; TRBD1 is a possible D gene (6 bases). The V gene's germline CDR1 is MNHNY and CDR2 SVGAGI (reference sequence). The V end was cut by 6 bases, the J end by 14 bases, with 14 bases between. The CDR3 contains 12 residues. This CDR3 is CASREPQGSLHF. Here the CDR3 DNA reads TGTGCCAGCAGAGAACCACAGGGATCCCTCCACTTT.

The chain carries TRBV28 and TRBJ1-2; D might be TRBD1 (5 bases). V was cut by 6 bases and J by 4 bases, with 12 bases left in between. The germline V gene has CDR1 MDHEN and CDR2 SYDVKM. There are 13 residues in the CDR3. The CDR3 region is CASRQGRGYGYTF. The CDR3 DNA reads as TGTGCCAGCAGGCAGGGCCGAGGCTATGGCTACACCTTC.

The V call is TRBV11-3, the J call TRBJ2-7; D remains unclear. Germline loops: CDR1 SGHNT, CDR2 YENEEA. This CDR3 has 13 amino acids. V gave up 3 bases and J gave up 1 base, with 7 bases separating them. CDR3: CASSFAGSYEQYF. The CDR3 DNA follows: TGTGCCAGCAGCTTCGCCGGTTCCTACGAGCAGTACTTC.

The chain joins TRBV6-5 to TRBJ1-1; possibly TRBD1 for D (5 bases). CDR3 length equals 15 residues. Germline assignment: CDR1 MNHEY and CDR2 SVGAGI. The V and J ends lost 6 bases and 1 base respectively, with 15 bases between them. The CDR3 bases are TGTGCCAGCAGCCTCAGGGTTAGGCGGAACACTGAAGCTTTCTTT. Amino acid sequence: CASSLRVRRNTEAFF.

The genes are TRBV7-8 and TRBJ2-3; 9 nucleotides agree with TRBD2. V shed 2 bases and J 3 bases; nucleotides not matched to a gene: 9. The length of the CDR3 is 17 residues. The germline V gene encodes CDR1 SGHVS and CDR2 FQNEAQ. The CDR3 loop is CASSLSAGGLYTDTQYF. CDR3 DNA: TGTGCCAGCAGCTTATCGGCGGGGGGGCTATATACAGATACGCAGTATTTT. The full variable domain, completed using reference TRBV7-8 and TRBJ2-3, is GAGVSQSPRYKVAKRGQDVALRCDPISGHVSLFWYQQALGQGPEFLTYFQNEAQLDKSGLPSDRFFAERPEGSVSTLKIQRTQQEDSAVYLCASSLSAGGLYTDTQYFGPGTRLTVL.

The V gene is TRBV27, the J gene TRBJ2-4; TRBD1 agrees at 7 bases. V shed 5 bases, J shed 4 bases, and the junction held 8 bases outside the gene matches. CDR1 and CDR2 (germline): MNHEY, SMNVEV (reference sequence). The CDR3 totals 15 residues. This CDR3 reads CASSNRDSRKNIQYF. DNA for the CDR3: TGTGCCAGCAGTAACCGGGACAGTCGAAAAAACATTCAGTACTTC.

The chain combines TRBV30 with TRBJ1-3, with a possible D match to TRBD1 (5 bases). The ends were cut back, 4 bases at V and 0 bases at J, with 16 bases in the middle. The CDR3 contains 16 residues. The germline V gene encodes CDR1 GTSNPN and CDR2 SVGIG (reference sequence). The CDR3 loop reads CAWNRGKLPSGNTIYF. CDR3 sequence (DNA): TGTGCCTGGAATCGGGGGAAGCTCCCCTCTGGAAACACCATATATTTT.

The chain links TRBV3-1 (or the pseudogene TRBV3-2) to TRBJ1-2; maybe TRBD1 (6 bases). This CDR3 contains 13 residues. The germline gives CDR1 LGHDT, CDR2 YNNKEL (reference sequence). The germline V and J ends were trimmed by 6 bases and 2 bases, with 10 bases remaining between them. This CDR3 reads CASSRQGNYGYTF. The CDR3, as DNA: TGTGCCAGCAGTCGCCAGGGGAACTATGGCTACACCTTC.

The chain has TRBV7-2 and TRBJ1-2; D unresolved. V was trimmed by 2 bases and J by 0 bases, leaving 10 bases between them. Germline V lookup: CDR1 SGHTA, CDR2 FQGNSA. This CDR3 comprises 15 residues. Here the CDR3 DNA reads TGTGCCAGCAGCTTACAGCGTAAACCTAACTATGGCTACACCTTC. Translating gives CASSLQRKPNYGYTF.

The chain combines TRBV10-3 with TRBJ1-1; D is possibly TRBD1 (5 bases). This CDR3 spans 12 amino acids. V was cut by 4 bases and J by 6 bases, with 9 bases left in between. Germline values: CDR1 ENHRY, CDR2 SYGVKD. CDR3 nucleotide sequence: TGTGCCATCAGTGCAGGGAAGGCTGAAGCTTTCTTT. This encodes CAISAGKAEAFF.

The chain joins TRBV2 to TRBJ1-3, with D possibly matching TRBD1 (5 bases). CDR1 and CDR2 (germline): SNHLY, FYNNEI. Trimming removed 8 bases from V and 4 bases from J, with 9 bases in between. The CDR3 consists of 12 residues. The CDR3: CASRAGGNTIYF. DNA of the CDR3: TGTGCCAGCCGCGCAGGGGGAAACACCATATATTTT.

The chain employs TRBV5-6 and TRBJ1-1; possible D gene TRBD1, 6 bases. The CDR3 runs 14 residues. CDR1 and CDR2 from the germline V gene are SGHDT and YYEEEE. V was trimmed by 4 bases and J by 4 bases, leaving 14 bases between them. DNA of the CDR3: TGTGCCAGCAGCACCTTACAGGGAAGCACTGAAGCTTTCTTT. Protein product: CASSTLQGSTEAFF.

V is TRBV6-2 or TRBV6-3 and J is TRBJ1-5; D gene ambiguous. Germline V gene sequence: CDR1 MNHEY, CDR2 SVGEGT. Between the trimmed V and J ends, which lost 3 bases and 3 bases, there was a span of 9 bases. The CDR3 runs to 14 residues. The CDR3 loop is CASSYMADNQPQHF. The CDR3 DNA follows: TGTGCCAGCAGTTATATGGCGGACAATCAGCCCCAGCATTTT.

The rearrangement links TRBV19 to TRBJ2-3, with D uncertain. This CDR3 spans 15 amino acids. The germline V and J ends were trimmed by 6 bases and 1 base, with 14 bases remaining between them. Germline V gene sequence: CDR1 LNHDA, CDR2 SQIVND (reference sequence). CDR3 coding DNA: TGTGCCAGTAGGCCCCAGGATCTTCGCACAGATACGCAGTATTTT. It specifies CASRPQDLRTDTQYF.

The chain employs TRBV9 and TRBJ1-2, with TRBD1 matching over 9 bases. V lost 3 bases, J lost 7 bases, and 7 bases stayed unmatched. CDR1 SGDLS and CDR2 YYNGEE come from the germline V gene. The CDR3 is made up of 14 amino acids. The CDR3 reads CASSAPDRGGGYTF. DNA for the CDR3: TGTGCCAGCAGCGCTCCGGACAGGGGCGGTGGCTACACCTTC.

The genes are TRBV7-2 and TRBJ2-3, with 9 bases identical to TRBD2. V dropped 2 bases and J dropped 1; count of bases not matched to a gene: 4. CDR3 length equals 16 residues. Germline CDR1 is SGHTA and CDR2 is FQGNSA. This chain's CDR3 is CASSLNSGGGTDTQYF. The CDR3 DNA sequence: TGTGCCAGCAGCTTAAATAGCGGGGGTGGCACAGATACGCAGTATTTT.